The rows below give T cell receptor beta chains drawn from one sample of a study of cytomegalovirus exposure and HLA in healthy donors. TCRdb's copy holds only in-frame clones and misses some; the assay was immunoSEQ multiplex PCR. Seen here are roughly 110,000 clones, around 85% observed once, and the top ten hold 3.6%. The sequenced material came from PBMCs. The receptors here all came from a man aged 60 to 75 in good health and CMV-seronegative. CDR3s include the opening cysteine and the closing phenylalanine or tryptophan. D genes are given only for firm matches. Clone size appears in some rows only: once, few, many, or a class for an expanded clone.

>NA|NA|TRBJ1-1|TRBV27
TGTGCCAGCAGTTCTAGGGGGGGCACTGAAGCTTTCTTT
CASSSRGGTEAFF
>TRBD1|NA|TRBJ1-5|TRBV2
TGTGCCAGCAGTGAAGAGAGGAGGGGGCGCGGAGGCCGGCCCCAGCATTTT
CASSEERRGRGGRPQHF
>NA|NA|TRBJ1-6|TRBV19
TGTGCCAGTACCCCGGGATATAATTCACCCCTCCACTTT
CASTPGYNSPLHF
>NA|NA|TRBJ1-2|TRBV5-4
TGTGCCAGCAGCTTGTGGGGGGGAGCTAACTATGGCTACACCTTC
CASSLWGGANYGYTF
>NA|NA|TRBJ1-1|TRBV7-9
TGTGCCAGCAGCAAGGGAGGCACTGAAGCTTTCTTT
CASSKGGTEAFF
>NA|NA|TRBJ1-1|TRBV5-4
TGTGCCAGCAGTACTACAGGGTTAGGGGACACTGAAGCTTTCTTT
CASSTTGLGDTEAFF
>NA|NA|TRBJ1-1|TRBV12-2
TGTGCAAGTCGCTTAGTAACGGTTCGCACTGAAGCTTTCTTT
CASRLVTVRTEAFF
>NA|NA|TRBJ1-1|TRBV27
TGTGCCAGCAGCTACTCAGCGGGCACTGAAGCTTTCTTT
CASSYSAGTEAFF
>TRBD1|once|TRBJ1-5|TRBV18
TGTGCCAGCTCACGGGGACAGGGGGAACAGCCCCAGCATTTT
CASSRGQGEQPQHF
>NA|NA|TRBJ1-1|TRBV27
TGTGCCAGCAGTTACACAGGGTCGGGTGAAGCTTTCTTT
CASSYTGSGEAFF
>TRBD1|NA|TRBJ1-2|TRBV4-1
TGCGCCAGCAGCCAATTCGGGAGACAGGGGGAGGATGGCTACACCTTC
CASSQFGRQGEDGYTF
>TRBD1|NA|TRBJ2-6|TRBV13
TGTGCCAGCAGCCTCGACAGGGTTAACGTCCTGACTTTC
CASSLDRVNVLTF
>TRBD1|NA|TRBJ1-1|TRBV19
TGTGCCAGTCTGAACAGGGGCCTTGACGCTGAAGCTTTCTTT
CASLNRGLDAEAFF
>NA|NA|TRBJ1-1|TRBV6-5
TGTGCCAGCAGTTACTCCAGGTTCACTGAAGCTTTCTTT
CASSYSRFTEAFF
>TRBD1|NA|TRBJ1-2|TRBV9
TGTGCCAGCAGCACACGACTAACCGGGACAGGGGGAAGGAACTATGGCTACACCTTC
CASSTRLTGTGGRNYGYTF
>NA|once|TRBJ2-5|TRBV21-1
TGTGCCACAGGAAGGGGTAGGGACACCCAAGAGACCCAGTACTTC
CATGRGRDTQETQYF
>TRBD1|once|TRBJ1-5|TRBV10-3
TGTGCCATCAGCAAGGGACAGGGGGGCAATCAGCCCCAGCATTTT
CAISKGQGGNQPQHF
>NA|NA|TRBJ1-1|TRBV29-1
TGCAGCGTTGAGATAGTTAACACTGAAGCTTTCTTT
CSVEIVNTEAFF
>NA|NA|TRBJ1-4|TRBV6-1
TGTGCCAGCAGTGAGCATACAGGGTACGCCGCAACTAATGAAAAACTGTTTTTT
CASSEHTGYAATNEKLFF
>TRBD1|NA|TRBJ1-5|TRBV6-1
TGTGCCAGCAGTGAGCCCGACAGGGGAAGAAAGACCGATCAGCCCCAGCATTTT
CASSEPDRGRKTDQPQHF
>NA|NA|TRBJ2-2|TRBV1
TGCACCAGCACCCCCGGGACTAGAGGTCCTAACACCGGGGAGCTGTTTTTT
CTSTPGTRGPNTGELFF
>TRBD1|few|TRBJ1-5|TRBV7-2
TGTGCCAGCAGCTTGGACAGGGGGGGGAGACAGCCCCAGCATTTT
CASSLDRGGRQPQHF
>NA|once|TRBJ2-1|TRBV5-1
TGCGCCAGCAGCTTGGTTTCCGCGGGGGCCTTCTCCTACAATGAGCAGTTCTTC
CASSLVSAGAFSYNEQFF
>NA|NA|TRBJ2-1|TRBV19
TGTGCCAGTAGCATTCGGACTACCGACGAGCAGTTCTTC
CASSIRTTDEQFF
>TRBD1|NA|TRBJ1-1|TRBV11-2
TGTGCCAGCAGCTTCCGACAGGGGTACACTGAAGCTTTCTTT
CASSFRQGYTEAFF
>NA|NA|TRBJ1-4|TRBV29-1
TGCAGCGTTCACCGGGGGGGGGATGAAAAACTGTTTTTT
CSVHRGGDEKLFF
>NA|NA|TRBJ2-2|TRBV7-9
TGTGCCAGCAGCGGGGAGGTGACCGGGGAGCTGTTTTTT
CASSGEVTGELFF
>NA|NA|TRBJ1-6|TRBV7-8
TGTGCCAGCAGCTTACGGGTCAGCTCCTATAATTCACCCCTCCACTTT
CASSLRVSSYNSPLHF
>NA|NA|TRBJ1-1|TRBV7-2
TGTGCCAGCAGGGAACGGGTGGCTGAAGCTTTCTTT
CASRERVAEAFF
>NA|NA|TRBJ1-2|TRBV28
TGTGCCAGCAGTTCCCCCGGGACACCGAACTATGGCTACACCTTC
CASSSPGTPNYGYTF
>NA|few|TRBJ2-4|TRBV7-2
TGTGCCAGCAGCTTAGAGGCTAGTCGCGGCATTCAGTACTTC
CASSLEASRGIQYF
>TRBD1|NA|TRBJ2-5|TRBV5-1
TGCGCCAGCAGCCTGGCCGGGACAGGGGAAGAGACCCAGTACTTC
CASSLAGTGEETQYF
>NA|NA|TRBJ2-3|TRBV19
TGTGCCAGTAGTATACGTCCGGGGAGCACAGATACGCAGTATTTT
CASSIRPGSTDTQYF
>NA|NA|TRBJ2-7|TRBV15
TGTGCCACCAGCAGAGATTACAGATCCTACGAGCAGTACTTC
CATSRDYRSYEQYF
>TRBD2|NA|TRBJ2-3|TRBV4-3
TGCGCCAGCAGCCAGGGACTTATAGCGGGGGGGCTCGCAGATACGCAGTATTTT
CASSQGLIAGGLADTQYF
>TRBD1|NA|TRBJ1-3|TRBV5-1
TGCGCCAGCAGCCCCGGGGACCTGACAGGGATAGGAAACACCATATATTTT
CASSPGDLTGIGNTIYF
>NA|NA|TRBJ1-5|TRBV7-9
TGTGCCAGCAGCTGGGGGGACCAGCCCCAGCATTTT
CASSWGDQPQHF
>TRBD1|NA|TRBJ1-1|TRBV28
TGTGCCAGCAGTTTCTTGACAGGGCGAACTGAAGCTTTCTTT
CASSFLTGRTEAFF
>TRBD2|NA|TRBJ2-5|TRBV4-1
TGCGCCAGCAGCCAAGATGGACTAGCGGGGGGGCGGGGGGAGACCCAGTACTTC
CASSQDGLAGGRGETQYF
>NA|NA|TRBJ2-2|TRBV27
TGTGCCAGCAGTGGTAGCCTGAACACCGGGGAGCTGTTTTTT
CASSGSLNTGELFF
>NA|NA|TRBJ1-1|TRBV28
TGTGCCAGCAGTTCACCGGGACAGAACACTGAAGCTTTCTTT
CASSSPGQNTEAFF
>NA|few|TRBJ2-1|TRBV5-4
TGTGCCAGCAGCTTGGGACTAGACTACAATGAGCAGTTCTTC
CASSLGLDYNEQFF
>TRBD2|NA|TRBJ2-7|TRBV7-2
TGTGCCAGCAGCTTAACAGGCGGGGGAACCTACGAGCAGTACTTC
CASSLTGGGTYEQYF
>NA|NA|TRBJ1-2|TRBV18
TGTGCCAGCTCACCACAGGGGGAAGGCTACACCTTC
CASSPQGEGYTF
>TRBD1|NA|TRBJ1-1|TRBV9
TGTGCCAGCAGCACAGGGGGCGAGAACACTGAAGCTTTCTTT
CASSTGGENTEAFF
>NA|NA|TRBJ1-3|TRBV6-1
TGTGCCAGCAGCCCAGACGGGGTGGGGGGAAACACCATATATTTT
CASSPDGVGGNTIYF
>NA|NA|TRBJ1-3|TRBV9
TGTGCCAGCAGCTCCCTTGGGGCTAAGGATGGAAACACCATATATTTT
CASSSLGAKDGNTIYF
>NA|NA|TRBJ2-7|TRBV27
TGTGCCAGCAGTTCAGAGGACTCCTACGAGCAGTACTTC
CASSSEDSYEQYF
>NA|few|TRBJ2-5|TRBV5-4
TGTGCCAGCAGCGTAGACAGAGAGACCCAGTACTTC
CASSVDRETQYF
>TRBD1|NA|TRBJ1-2|TRBV7-2
TGTGCCAGCAGCTTAGAAGACAGGGTAGCCTATGGCTACACCTTC
CASSLEDRVAYGYTF
>NA|NA|TRBJ2-2|TRBV11-2
TGTGCCAGCAGCCTCCTACCAGGGTCCGGGGAGCTGTTTTTT
CASSLLPGSGELFF